This TCR beta chain came from a study of cytomegalovirus exposure and HLA in healthy donors. 13 Jbeta primers and 60 Vbeta primers were used for the PCR. Sequencing used immunoSEQ multiplex PCR; TCRdb keeps in-frame clones, though not all of them. The data hold under 200,000 clones, with 60% to 80% observed a single time. This CDR3 has 17 residues. Germline-derived CDR1 and CDR2 are KGHSH and LQKENI. Notes on this clone: Its cognate antigen is unknown. Mismatch with germline at one junction end may stem from a read error.

General study findings and limits: Presence/absence analyses rested on an assumption that sequencing depth was roughly uniform across donors.

This sequence joins TRBV18 and TRBJ2-2, with D maybe TRBD2 (5 bases). Sequencing used PBMCs. The TCR sequence derives from a man in his sixties in good health and CMV-seronegative. The CDR3 region is CASSSIMLESFSGKLFF. CDR3 DNA sequence: TGTGCCAGCTCATCGATAATGCTAGAGAGTTTCTCCGGGAAGCTGTTTTTT.